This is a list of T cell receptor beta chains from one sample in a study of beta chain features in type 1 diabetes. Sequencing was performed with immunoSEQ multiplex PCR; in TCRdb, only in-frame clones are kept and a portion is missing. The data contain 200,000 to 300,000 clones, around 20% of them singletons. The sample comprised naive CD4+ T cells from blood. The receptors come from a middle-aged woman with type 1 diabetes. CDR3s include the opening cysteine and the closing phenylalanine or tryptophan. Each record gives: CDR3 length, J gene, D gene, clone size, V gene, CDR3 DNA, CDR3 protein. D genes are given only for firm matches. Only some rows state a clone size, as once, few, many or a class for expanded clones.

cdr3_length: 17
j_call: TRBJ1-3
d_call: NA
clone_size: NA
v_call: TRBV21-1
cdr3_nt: NA
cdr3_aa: CASSPQRTVASGNTIYF

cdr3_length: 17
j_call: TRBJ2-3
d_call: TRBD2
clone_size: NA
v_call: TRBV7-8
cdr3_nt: TGTGCCAGCAGCCCAGAACTAGCGGGAGGGCTTGGAGATACGCAGTATTTT
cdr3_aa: CASSPELAGGLGDTQYF

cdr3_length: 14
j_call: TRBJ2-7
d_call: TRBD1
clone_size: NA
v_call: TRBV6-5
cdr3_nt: TGTGCCAGCAGAACAGGGGACCCGCCTTACGAGCAGTACTTC
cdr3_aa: CASRTGDPPYEQYF

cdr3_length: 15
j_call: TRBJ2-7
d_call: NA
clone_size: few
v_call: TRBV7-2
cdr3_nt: TGTGCCAGCAGCCAACCCAGCGGGTACTCCTACGAGCAGTACTTC
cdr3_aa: CASSQPSGYSYEQYF

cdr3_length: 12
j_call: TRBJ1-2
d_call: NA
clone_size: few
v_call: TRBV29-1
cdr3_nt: TGCAGCGTGGGAGATTTGGGTTATGGCTACACCTTC
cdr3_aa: CSVGDLGYGYTF

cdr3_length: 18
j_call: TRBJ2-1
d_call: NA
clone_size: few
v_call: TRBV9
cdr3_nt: TGTGCCAGCAGCGTAGCTTTCCGCGGGGGCCGGGACTACAATGAGCAGTTCTTC
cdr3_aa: CASSVAFRGGRDYNEQFF

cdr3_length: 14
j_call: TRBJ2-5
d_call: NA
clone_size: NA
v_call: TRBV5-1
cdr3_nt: TGCGCCAGCAGGGTGGGGTCGCGGGAAGAGACCCAGTACTTC
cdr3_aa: CASRVGSREETQYF

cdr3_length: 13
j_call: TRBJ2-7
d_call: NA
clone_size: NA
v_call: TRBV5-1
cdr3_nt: TGCGCCAGCAGCTTCGGGAGCTCCTACGAGCAGTACTTC
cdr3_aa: CASSFGSSYEQYF

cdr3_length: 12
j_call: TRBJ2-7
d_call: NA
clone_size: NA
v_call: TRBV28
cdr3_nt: TGTGCCAGCAGTTTCCATTCCTACGAGCAGTACTTC
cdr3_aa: CASSFHSYEQYF

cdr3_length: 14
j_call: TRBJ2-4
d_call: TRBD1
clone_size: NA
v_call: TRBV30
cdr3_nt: TGTGCCTGGAGTCACGGGACAGCTGAAAACATTCAGTACTTC
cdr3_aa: CAWSHGTAENIQYF

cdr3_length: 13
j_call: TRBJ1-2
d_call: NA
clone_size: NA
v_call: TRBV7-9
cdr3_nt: TGTGCCAGCAGCTCCATGGACGGGGGTGGCTACACCTTC
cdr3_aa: CASSSMDGGGYTF

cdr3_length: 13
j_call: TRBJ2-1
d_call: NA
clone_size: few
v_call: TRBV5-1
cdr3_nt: TGCGCCAGCACCCTGCTAGGCGGTAATGAGCAGTTCTTC
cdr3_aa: CASTLLGGNEQFF

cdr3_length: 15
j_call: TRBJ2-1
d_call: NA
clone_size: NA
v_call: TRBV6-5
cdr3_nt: TGTGCCAGCAGTTTTCATCTAGCGAGAGGGAATGAGCAGTTCTTC
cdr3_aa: CASSFHLARGNEQFF

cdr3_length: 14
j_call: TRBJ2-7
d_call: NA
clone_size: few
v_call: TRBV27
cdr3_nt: TGTGCCAGCAGAAAACTAGCTTGGCCCTACGAGCAGTACTTC
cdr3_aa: CASRKLAWPYEQYF

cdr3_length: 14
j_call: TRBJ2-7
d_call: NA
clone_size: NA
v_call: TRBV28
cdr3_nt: TGTGCCAGCAGTTTCCCTCAAGCCCGCTACGAGCAGTACTTC
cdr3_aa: CASSFPQARYEQYF

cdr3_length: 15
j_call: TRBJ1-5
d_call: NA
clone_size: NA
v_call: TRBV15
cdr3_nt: TGTGCCACCAGCAGAGATGGGGGGGCTCATCAGCCCCAGCATTTT
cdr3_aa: CATSRDGGAHQPQHF

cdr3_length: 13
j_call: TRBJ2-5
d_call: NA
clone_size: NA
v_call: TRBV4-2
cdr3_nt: TGTGCCAGCAGCCAAGACTTAGTACGGGAACGGTACTTC
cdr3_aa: CASSQDLVRERYF

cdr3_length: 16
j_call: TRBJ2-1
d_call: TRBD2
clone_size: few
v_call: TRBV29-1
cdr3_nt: TGCAGCGTTGAAGGGGAGCGCGGGGGGCCGGTGGATGAGCAGTTCTTC
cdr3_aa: CSVEGERGGPVDEQFF

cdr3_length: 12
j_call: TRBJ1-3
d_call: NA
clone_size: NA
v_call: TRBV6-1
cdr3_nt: TGTGCCAGCGGACAGTCTGGAAACACCATATATTTT
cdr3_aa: CASGQSGNTIYF

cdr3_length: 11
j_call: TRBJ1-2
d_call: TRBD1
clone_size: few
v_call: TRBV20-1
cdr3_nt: TGCAGTGCATGGACAGGGGATGGCTACACCTTC
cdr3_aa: CSAWTGDGYTF

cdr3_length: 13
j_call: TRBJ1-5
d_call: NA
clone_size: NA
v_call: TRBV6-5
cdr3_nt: TGTGCCAGCAGCCCCACAGGGAGTCAGCCCCAGCATTTT
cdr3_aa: CASSPTGSQPQHF

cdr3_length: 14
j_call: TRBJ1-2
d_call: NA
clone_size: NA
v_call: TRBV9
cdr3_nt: TGTGCCAGCAGCTTTACTTGGGCCGGAGGCGGCTACACCTTC
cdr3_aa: CASSFTWAGGGYTF

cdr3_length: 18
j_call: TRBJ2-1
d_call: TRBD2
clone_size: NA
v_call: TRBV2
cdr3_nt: TGTGCCAGCAGTGTTTCCGGGACTAGCGGGATATACTACAATGAGCAGTTCTTC
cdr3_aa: CASSVSGTSGIYYNEQFF

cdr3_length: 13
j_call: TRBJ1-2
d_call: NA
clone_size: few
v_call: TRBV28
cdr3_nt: TGTGCCAGCAGAAATCGACAGGCCTATGGCTACACCTTC
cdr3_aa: CASRNRQAYGYTF

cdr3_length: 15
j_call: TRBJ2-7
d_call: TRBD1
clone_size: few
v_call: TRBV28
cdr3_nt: TGTGCCAGCAGTTCCCCGGGACAGGGGTCCTACGAGCAGTACTTC
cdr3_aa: CASSSPGQGSYEQYF

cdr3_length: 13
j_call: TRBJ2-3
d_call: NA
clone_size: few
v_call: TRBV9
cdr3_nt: TGTGCCAGCAGCGTAGACCTAGCGGATACGCAGTATTTT
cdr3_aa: CASSVDLADTQYF

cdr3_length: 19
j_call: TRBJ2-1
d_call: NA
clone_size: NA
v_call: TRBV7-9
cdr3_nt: TGTGCCAGCAGCTTAGCGTTGGAGAGTAGCGGAGCCTCCTACAATGAGCAGTTCTTC
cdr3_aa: CASSLALESSGASYNEQFF

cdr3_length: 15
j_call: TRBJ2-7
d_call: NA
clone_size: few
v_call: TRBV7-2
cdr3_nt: TGTGCCAGCAGCTTCGATGGGGGAGGCTCCTACGAGCAGTACTTC
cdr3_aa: CASSFDGGGSYEQYF

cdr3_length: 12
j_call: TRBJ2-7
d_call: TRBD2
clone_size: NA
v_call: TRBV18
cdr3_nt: TGTGCCAGCTCCTCGGGAGGGAACGAGCAGTACTTC
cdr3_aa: CASSSGGNEQYF

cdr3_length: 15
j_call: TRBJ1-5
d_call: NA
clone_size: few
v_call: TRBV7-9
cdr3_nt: TGTGCCAGCAGCTTAGGAGGCGGCCACAATCAGCCCCAGCATTTT
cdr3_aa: CASSLGGGHNQPQHF

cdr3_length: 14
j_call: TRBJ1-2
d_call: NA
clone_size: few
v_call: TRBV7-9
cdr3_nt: TGTGCCAGCAGCCCGACAGGAGTGAGATATGGCTACACCTTC
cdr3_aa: CASSPTGVRYGYTF

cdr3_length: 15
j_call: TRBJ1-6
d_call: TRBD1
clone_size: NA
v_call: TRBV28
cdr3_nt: TGTGCCAGCAGACCGGGAGGACAGGGGAATTCACCCCTCCACTTT
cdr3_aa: CASRPGGQGNSPLHF

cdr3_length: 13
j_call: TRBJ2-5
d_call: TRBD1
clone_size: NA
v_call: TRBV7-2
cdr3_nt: TGTGCCAGCAGCTACAGGGGACCAGAGACCCAGTACTTC
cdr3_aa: CASSYRGPETQYF

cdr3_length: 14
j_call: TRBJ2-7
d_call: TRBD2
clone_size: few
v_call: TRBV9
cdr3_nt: TGTGCCAGCAGCGCACTAGCGGGAGGCGACGAGCAGTACTTC
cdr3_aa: CASSALAGGDEQYF

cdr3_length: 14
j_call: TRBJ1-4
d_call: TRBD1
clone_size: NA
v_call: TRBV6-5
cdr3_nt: TGTGCCAGCAGTTCACAGGGGGCCGGCGAAAAACTGTTTTTT
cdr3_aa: CASSSQGAGEKLFF

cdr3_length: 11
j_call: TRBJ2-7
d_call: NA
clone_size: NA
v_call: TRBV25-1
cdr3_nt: TGTGCCAGCATCGGGGGCTACGAGCAGTACTTC
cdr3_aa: CASIGGYEQYF

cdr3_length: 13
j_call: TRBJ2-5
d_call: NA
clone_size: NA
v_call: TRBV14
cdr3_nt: TGTGCCAGCAGCCAAGATCGGCGGTGGAGAATGGACTTC
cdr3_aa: CASSQDRRWRMDF

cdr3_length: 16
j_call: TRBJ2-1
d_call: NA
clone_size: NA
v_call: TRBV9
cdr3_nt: TGTGCCAGCAGCGGACAGGTACTAGGAGCAGGCAATGAGCAGTTCTTC
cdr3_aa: CASSGQVLGAGNEQFF